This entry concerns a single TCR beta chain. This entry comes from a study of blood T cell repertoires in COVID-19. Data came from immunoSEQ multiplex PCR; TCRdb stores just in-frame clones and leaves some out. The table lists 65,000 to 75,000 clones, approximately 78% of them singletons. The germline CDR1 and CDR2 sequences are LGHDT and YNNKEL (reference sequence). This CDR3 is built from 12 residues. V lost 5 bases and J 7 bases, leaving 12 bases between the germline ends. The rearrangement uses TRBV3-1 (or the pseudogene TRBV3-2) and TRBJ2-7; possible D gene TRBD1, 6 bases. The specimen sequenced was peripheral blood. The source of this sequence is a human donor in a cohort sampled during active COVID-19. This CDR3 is CASSKRDKEQYF. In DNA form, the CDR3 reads TGTGCCAGCAGCAAGAGGGACAAGGAGCAGTACTTC.